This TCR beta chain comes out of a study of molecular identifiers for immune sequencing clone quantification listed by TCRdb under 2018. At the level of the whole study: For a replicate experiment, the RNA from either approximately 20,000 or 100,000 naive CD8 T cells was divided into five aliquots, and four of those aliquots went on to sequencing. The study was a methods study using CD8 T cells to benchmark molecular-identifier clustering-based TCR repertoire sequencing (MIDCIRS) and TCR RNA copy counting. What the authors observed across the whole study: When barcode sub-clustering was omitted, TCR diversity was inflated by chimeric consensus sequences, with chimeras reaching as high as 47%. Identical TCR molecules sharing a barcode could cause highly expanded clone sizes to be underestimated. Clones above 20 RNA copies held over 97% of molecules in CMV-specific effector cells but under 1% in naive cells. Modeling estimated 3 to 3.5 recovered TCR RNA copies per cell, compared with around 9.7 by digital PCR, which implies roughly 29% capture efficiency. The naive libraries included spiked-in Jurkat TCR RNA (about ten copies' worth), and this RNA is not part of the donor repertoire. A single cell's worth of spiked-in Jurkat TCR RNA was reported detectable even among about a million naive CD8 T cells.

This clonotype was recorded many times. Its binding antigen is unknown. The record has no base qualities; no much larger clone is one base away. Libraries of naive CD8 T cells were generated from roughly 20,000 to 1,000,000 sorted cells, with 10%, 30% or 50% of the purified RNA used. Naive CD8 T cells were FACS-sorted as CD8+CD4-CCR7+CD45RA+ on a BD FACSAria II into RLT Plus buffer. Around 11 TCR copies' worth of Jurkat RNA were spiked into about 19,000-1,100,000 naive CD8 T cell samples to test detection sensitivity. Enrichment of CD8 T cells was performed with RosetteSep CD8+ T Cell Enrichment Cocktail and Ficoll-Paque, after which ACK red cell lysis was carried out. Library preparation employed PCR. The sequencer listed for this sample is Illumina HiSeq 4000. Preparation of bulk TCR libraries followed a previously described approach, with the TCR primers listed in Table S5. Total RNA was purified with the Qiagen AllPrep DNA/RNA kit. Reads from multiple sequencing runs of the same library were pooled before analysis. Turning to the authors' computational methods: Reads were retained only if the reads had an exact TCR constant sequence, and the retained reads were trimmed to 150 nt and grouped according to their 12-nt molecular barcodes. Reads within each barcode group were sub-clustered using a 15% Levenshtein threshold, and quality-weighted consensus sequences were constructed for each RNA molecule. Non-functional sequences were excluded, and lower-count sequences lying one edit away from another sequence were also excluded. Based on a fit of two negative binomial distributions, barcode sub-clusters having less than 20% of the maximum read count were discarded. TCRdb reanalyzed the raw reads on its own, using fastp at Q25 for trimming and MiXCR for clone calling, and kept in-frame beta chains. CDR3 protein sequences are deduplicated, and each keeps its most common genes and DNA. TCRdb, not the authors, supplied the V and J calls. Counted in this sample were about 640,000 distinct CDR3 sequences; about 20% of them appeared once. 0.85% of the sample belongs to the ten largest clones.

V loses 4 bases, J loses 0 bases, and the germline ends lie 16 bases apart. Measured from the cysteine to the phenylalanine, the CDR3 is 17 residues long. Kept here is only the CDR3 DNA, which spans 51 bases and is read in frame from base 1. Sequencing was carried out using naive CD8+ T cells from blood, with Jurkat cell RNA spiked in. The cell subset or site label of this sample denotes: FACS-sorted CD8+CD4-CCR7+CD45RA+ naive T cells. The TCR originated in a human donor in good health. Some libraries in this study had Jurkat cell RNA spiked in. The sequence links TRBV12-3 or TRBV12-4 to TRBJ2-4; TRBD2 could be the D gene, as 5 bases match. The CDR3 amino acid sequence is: CASSSSSPKLAKNIQYF. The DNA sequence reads TGTGCCAGCAGTTCCTCTAGCCCCAAACTAGCCAAAAACATTCAGTACTTC.